The clone carrying this T cell receptor (beta chain) was seen a handful of times. Its target is unknown. RNA extraction was followed by reverse transcription into cDNA, which acted as the sequencing template. The table came from immunoSEQ multiplex PCR; TCRdb's copy has only in-frame clones and leaves some out. Of about 150,000 clones listed, approximately 56% were seen once; the top ten hold approximately 34%. The sample is drawn from a study of CD8+ T cells in alopecia areata. Study results and caveats: Researchers report lesional scalp, most notably alopecia totalis/universalis, outstripped normal scalp in clonality. Scalp samples also contribute reads from the resident alphabeta T cells found in normal skin. Whereas mice showed it more clearly, TCR sharing across patients was murkier, possibly because of HLA.

PBMCs, the starting material, were the source of sorted CD4+ and CD8+ T cells. Germline CDR1 and CDR2: MNHEY and SMNVEV (reference sequence). V was cut by 5 bases and J by 9 bases, with 10 bases left in between. The CDR3 is 12 amino acids. The V call is TRBV27, the J call TRBJ2-2; D uncertain. What was sequenced was CD8+ T cells sorted from blood. The clonotype was recovered from a human donor in good health. This CDR3 reads CASSPPRRELFF. As DNA, the CDR3 is TGTGCCAGCAGTCCACCGCGCAGGGAGCTGTTTTTT.